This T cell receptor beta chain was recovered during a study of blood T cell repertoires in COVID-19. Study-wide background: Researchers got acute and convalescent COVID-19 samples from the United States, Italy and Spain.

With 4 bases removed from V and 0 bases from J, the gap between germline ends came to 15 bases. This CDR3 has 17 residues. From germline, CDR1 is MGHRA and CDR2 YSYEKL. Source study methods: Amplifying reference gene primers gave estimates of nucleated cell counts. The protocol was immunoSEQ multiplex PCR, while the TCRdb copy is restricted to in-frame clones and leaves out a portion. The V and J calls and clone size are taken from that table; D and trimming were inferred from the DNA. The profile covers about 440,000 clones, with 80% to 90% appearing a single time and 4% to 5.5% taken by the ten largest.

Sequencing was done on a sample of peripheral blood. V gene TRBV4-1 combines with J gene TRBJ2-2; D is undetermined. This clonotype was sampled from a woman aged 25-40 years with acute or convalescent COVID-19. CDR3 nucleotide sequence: TGCGCCAGCAGCCCGATACGGGTGTTACCGAACACCGGGGAGCTGTTTTTT. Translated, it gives CASSPIRVLPNTGELFF.